The rows below give T cell receptor beta chains drawn from one sample of a study of blood T cell repertoires in COVID-19. Generated by immunoSEQ multiplex PCR, the TCRdb table keeps only in-frame clones and is missing some. The sample has about 400,000 clones; roughly 86% are singletons. The sequencing sample was made of PBMCs or T cells enriched from blood (not recorded which). Receptors were obtained from a woman aged 35 to 49 with acute COVID-19. Both conserved end residues are part of each CDR3. The order of the fields is D gene, V gene, J gene, clone size, CDR3 protein, CDR3 DNA. A D gene is named only where the DNA matches it firmly. The listing skips clone size in some rows; elsewhere it reads once, few, many or a size class.

>-|TRBV27|TRBJ1-2|-
CASRRGGLYGYTF
TGTGCCAGCCGCAGAGGCGGGCTTTATGGCTACACCTTC
>TRBD2|TRBV5-5|TRBJ2-3|-
CASSFSGGAPSTDTQYF
TGTGCCAGCAGCTTCAGCGGGGGGGCACCTAGCACAGATACGCAGTATTTT
>TRBD2|TRBV4-1|TRBJ2-2|once
CASSQGTSGKNTGELFF
TGCGCCAGCAGCCAAGGGACTAGCGGGAAAAACACCGGGGAGCTGTTTTTT
>-|TRBV19|TRBJ1-2|-
CASRPDIYYGYTF
TGTGCCAGTAGACCCGACATATACTATGGCTACACCTTC
>-|TRBV4-2|TRBJ2-3|-
CASSPYSDTDTQYF
TGTGCCAGCAGCCCGTATTCAGACACAGATACGCAGTATTTT
>TRBD2|TRBV24-1|TRBJ2-1|-
CATSDTTTTTGGSYNEQFF
TGTGCCACCAGTGATACCACAACCACGACGGGAGGTTCCTACAATGAGCAGTTCTTC
>TRBD1|TRBV5-1|TRBJ2-6|-
CASSPARQGAGGANVLTF
TGCGCCAGCAGCCCCGCGCGGCAGGGGGCGGGGGGGGCCAACGTCCTGACTTTC
>TRBD1|TRBV2|TRBJ1-4|-
CASRSDRGTNEKLFF
TGTGCCAGCAGGTCAGACAGGGGAACTAATGAAAAACTGTTTTTT
>-|TRBV30|TRBJ2-1|-
CAWKAYRVSNEQFF
TGTGCCTGGAAGGCCTACAGGGTATCTAATGAGCAGTTCTTC
>-|TRBV6-5|TRBJ1-1|-
CASSWTGNTEAFF
TGTGCCAGCAGTTGGACGGGAAACACTGAAGCTTTCTTT
>-|TRBV7-9|TRBJ2-1|-
CASSAQTRRGDEQFF
TGTGCCAGCAGCGCCCAGACTAGAAGGGGCGATGAGCAGTTCTTC
>TRBD1|TRBV19|TRBJ1-6|-
CASRDRGYNSPLHF
TGTGCCAGTAGGGACAGGGGTTATAATTCACCCCTCCACTTT
>TRBD1|TRBV7-2|TRBJ1-2|-
CASSPATGQGRGYTF
TGTGCCAGCAGCCCGGCCACGGGACAGGGGCGAGGCTACACCTTC
>TRBD2|TRBV3-1/TRBV3-2|TRBJ2-3|-
CASSQWREATQYF
TGTGCCAGCAGCCAGTGGCGGGAGGCGACGCAGTATTTT
>TRBD2|TRBV5-1|TRBJ2-7|-
CASSVAGGLFDEQYF
TGCGCCAGCAGCGTAGCGGGGGGGCTTTTCGACGAGCAGTACTTC
>TRBD1|TRBV6-5|TRBJ2-3|once
CASKSTRGPLGAQYF
TGTGCCAGCAAATCGACCAGGGGGCCCTTGGGGGCGCAGTATTTT
>-|TRBV2|TRBJ1-4|-
CASKGFDRTHEKLFF
TGTGCCAGCAAGGGATTCGACAGAACACATGAAAAACTGTTTTTT
>-|TRBV18|TRBJ2-3|few
CASSLLSSTDTQYF
TGTGCCAGCTCACTTCTATCTAGCACAGATACGCAGTATTTT
>-|TRBV7-2|TRBJ1-2|-
CASSPEPGLSGYTF
TGTGCCAGCAGCCCAGAACCGGGGTTGAGTGGCTACACCTTC
>-|TRBV24-1|TRBJ2-1|-
CARRGNEQFF
TGTGCCAGAAGGGGAAATGAGCAGTTCTTC
>-|TRBV5-5|TRBJ1-3|-
CASSLTWGPTGNTIYF
TGTGCCAGCAGCCTGACATGGGGGCCAACTGGAAACACCATATATTTT
>-|TRBV5-1|TRBJ2-7|-
CASSLSAGPYEQYF
TGCGCCAGCAGCCTCTCGGCGGGACCCTACGAGCAGTACTTC
>-|TRBV10-3|TRBJ2-3|-
CAISGTSSTDTQYF
TGTGCCATCAGTGGGACTTCTAGCACAGATACGCAGTATTTT